This paragraph covers one T cell receptor (beta chain) sequence. What it binds is not known. CD45RO negativity and positive selection for CCR7 defined naive CD8 cells, a population that excluded terminally differentiated effector memory CD45RA+ cells. Per the germline V gene, CDR1 is SQVTM and CDR2 is ANQGSEA. The CDR3 runs 12 residues. This sample was included in a study of shared clonotypes between healthy human individuals. About the research overall: The donor pool was made up of a couple of women and three men aged 18 to 49. General study results and limits: Generation probabilities were higher for clonotypes shared across all four sorted-subset donors than for unshared ones.

Some clones are missing from TCRdb's copy, which holds only in-frame ones; the method was immunoSEQ multiplex PCR. The table lists around 550,000 clones, approximately 96% of them singletons. The TCR originated in a woman between 25 and 40 years old in good health. Material for sequencing was naive CD8+ T cells sorted from blood. The chain recombines TRBV29-1 with TRBJ2-5; D is uncertain. The DNA end favors TRBJ2-7, so the J call may be wrong. CDR3: CSVEGDAYEQYF. The CDR3 DNA follows: TGCAGCGTTGAGGGTGATGCCTACGAGCAGTACTTC.